A selection of T cell receptor beta chains follows, all from one sample in a study of cytomegalovirus exposure and HLA in healthy donors. Profiling relied on immunoSEQ multiplex PCR, and the TCRdb table lists in-frame clones only, not all of them. The repertoire holds roughly 110,000 clones, with about 87% as singletons. Sequenced sample: PBMCs. The receptors come from a woman under 30 in good health and CMV-seropositive. CDR3s include the opening cysteine and the closing phenylalanine or tryptophan.

CDR3 protein: CSVREAGDQPQHF
J gene: TRBJ1-5
V gene: TRBV29-1

CDR3 protein: CASSQGRGGNTEAFF
J gene: TRBJ1-1
V gene: TRBV5-1

CDR3 protein: CASSGTGAFNQPQHF
J gene: TRBJ1-5
V gene: TRBV2

CDR3 protein: CASSPQGTGNQPQHF
J gene: TRBJ1-5
V gene: TRBV9

CDR3 protein: CASSPRDRGNSPLHF
J gene: TRBJ1-6
V gene: TRBV28

CDR3 protein: CASSLSGGLGNTIYF
J gene: TRBJ1-3
V gene: TRBV27

CDR3 protein: CASSLEGTGVGGYTF
J gene: TRBJ1-2
V gene: TRBV7-9

CDR3 protein: CASSDRTGYEQYF
J gene: TRBJ2-7
V gene: TRBV6-1

CDR3 protein: CASSATIGGIGETQYF
J gene: TRBJ2-5
V gene: TRBV7-2

CDR3 protein: CASSQDFLGADYGYTF
J gene: TRBJ1-2
V gene: TRBV14

CDR3 protein: CASSPGTDPNEKLFF
J gene: TRBJ1-4
V gene: TRBV18

CDR3 protein: CASSQDRARGREKLFF
J gene: TRBJ1-4
V gene: TRBV4-2

CDR3 protein: CASSGDRDEKLFF
J gene: TRBJ1-4
V gene: TRBV2

CDR3 protein: CASSSLGEANTEAFF
J gene: TRBJ1-1
V gene: TRBV28

CDR3 protein: CASSLEAQGDYGYTF
J gene: TRBJ1-2
V gene: TRBV5-8

CDR3 protein: CASSRDFGAGELFF
J gene: TRBJ2-2
V gene: TRBV9

CDR3 protein: CASSPIGTAYGYTF
J gene: TRBJ1-2
V gene: TRBV27

CDR3 protein: CASSLAGSAEAFF
J gene: TRBJ1-1
V gene: TRBV28

CDR3 protein: CASSTTGVGQPQHF
J gene: TRBJ1-5
V gene: TRBV5-1

CDR3 protein: CASSRELETQYF
J gene: TRBJ2-5
V gene: TRBV11-1

CDR3 protein: CASSFRGGGSYEQYF
J gene: TRBJ2-7
V gene: TRBV5-4

CDR3 protein: CASSQETSGGQRDTQYF
J gene: TRBJ2-3
V gene: TRBV4-2

CDR3 protein: CASSALGTEAFF
J gene: TRBJ1-1
V gene: TRBV27

CDR3 protein: CASSLPPGDTEAFF
J gene: TRBJ1-1
V gene: TRBV7-9

CDR3 protein: CASSEVGELEDTIYF
J gene: TRBJ1-3
V gene: TRBV5-1

CDR3 protein: CASSWVGQGRRNTGELFF
J gene: TRBJ2-2
V gene: TRBV27

CDR3 protein: CASRAFQETEAFF
J gene: TRBJ1-1
V gene: TRBV7-9

CDR3 protein: CASSDTRAGEQYF
J gene: TRBJ2-7
V gene: TRBV6-1

CDR3 protein: CASSRTGSYEQYF
J gene: TRBJ2-7
V gene: TRBV23-1

CDR3 protein: CASSEAFGQGLQETQYF
J gene: TRBJ2-5
V gene: TRBV2

CDR3 protein: CASSHRTGSPSGANVLTF
J gene: TRBJ2-6
V gene: TRBV14

CDR3 protein: CSVDRDSYYNEQFF
J gene: TRBJ2-1
V gene: TRBV29-1

CDR3 protein: CASSPRDRKSTGELFF
J gene: TRBJ2-2
V gene: TRBV7-2

CDR3 protein: CASSHPRDGAEVDEQFF
J gene: TRBJ2-1
V gene: TRBV2

CDR3 protein: CASSSPGTGDSYEQYF
J gene: TRBJ2-7
V gene: TRBV6-6

CDR3 protein: CASSLAELAKNIQYF
J gene: TRBJ2-4
V gene: TRBV7-9

CDR3 protein: CATMEQGRTEAFF
J gene: TRBJ1-1
V gene: TRBV6-5

CDR3 protein: CASQRGGQGNYGYTF
J gene: TRBJ1-2
V gene: TRBV9